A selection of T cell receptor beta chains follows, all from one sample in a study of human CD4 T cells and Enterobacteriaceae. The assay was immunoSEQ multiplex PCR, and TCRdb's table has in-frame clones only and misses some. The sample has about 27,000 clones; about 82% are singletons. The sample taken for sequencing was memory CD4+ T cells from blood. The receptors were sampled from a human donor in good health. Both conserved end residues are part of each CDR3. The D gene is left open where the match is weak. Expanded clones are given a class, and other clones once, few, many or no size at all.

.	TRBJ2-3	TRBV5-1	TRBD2	TGCGCCAGCAGCCCCTACCCCGGGACTAGCCAGTTTAATACGCAGTATTTT	CASSPYPGTSQFNTQYF
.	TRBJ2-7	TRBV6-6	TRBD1	TGTGCCAGCAGGGCGGACAGGGGGATCCTCTACGAGCAGTACTTC	CASRADRGILYEQYF
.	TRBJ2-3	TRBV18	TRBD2	TGTGCCAGCTCACCACGGCGGGGGGGCCAGGGAGATACGCAGTATTTT	CASSPRRGGQGDTQYF
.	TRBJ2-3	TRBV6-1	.	TGTGCCAGCAGTGACCCGGGACCCGCTCGCACAGATACGCAGTATTTT	CASSDPGPARTDTQYF
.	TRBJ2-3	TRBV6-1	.	TGTGCCAGCAGGAGGACGGAAGGCACAGATACGCAGTATTTT	CASRRTEGTDTQYF
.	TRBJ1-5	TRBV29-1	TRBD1	TGCAGCGTGGGGGACAGGGGGAATCAGCCCCAGCATTTT	CSVGDRGNQPQHF
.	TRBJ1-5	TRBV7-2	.	TGTGCCAGCAGCTTGGACGGTGGGGGGAGCGGTCAGCCCCAGCATTTT	CASSLDGGGSGQPQHF
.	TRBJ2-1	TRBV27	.	TGTGCCAGCAGTTCGCAGGGTACCTACAATGAGCAGTTCTTC	CASSSQGTYNEQFF
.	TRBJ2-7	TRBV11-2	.	TGTGCCAGCAGCCCCGGTTTAGACGAGCAGTACTTC	CASSPGLDEQYF
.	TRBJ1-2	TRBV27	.	TGTGCCAGCAGTTACAAGGGGGGTGGCTACACCTTC	CASSYKGGGYTF
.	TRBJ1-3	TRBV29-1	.	TGCAGCGCCGAGTCCCGGGCTTCTGGAAACACCATATATTTT	CSAESRASGNTIYF
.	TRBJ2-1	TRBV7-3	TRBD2	TGTGCCAGCAGCTCCGGACTAGCGGCCTACAATGAGCAGTTCTTC	CASSSGLAAYNEQFF
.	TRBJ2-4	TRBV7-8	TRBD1	TGTGCCAGCAGCTCTAAGCCCATCGGGACAGGGGGGGACATTCAGTACTTC	CASSSKPIGTGGDIQYF
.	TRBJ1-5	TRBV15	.	TGTGCCACCAGCGTGCACAGAAGCAATCAGCCCCAGCATTTT	CATSVHRSNQPQHF
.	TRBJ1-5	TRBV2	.	TGTGCCAGCAAAAGACAGAGCAATCAGCCCCAGCATTTT	CASKRQSNQPQHF
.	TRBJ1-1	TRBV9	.	TGTGCCAGCAGCGGATACACGAACACTGAAGCTTTCTTT	CASSGYTNTEAFF
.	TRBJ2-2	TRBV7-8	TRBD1	TGTGCCAGCAGCTTATCCCCGGGACAGGGAACCGGGGAGCTGTTTTTT	CASSLSPGQGTGELFF
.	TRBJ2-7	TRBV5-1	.	TGCGCCACTAGGCAGGGTGGGAGAGGCGAGCAGTACTTC	CATRQGGRGEQYF
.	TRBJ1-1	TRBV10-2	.	TGCGCCAGCAGTGAGTACTTGGCTTGGGCAGCTTTCTTT	CASSEYLAWAAFF
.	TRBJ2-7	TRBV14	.	TGTGCCAGCAGCAAACAACATGGGCGGGGTTACGAGCAGTACTTC	CASSKQHGRGYEQYF
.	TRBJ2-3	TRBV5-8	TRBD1	TGTGCCAGCAGCTGGGGGAATAGGGGGCGCAGGACAGATACGCAGTATTTT	CASSWGNRGRRTDTQYF
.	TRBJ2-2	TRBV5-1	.	TGCGCCAGCAGCCTGGGTCGATCGGGAGTCGGCGGGGAGCTGTTTTTT	CASSLGRSGVGGELFF
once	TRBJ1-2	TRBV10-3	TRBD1	TGTGCCATCTCCGGGGTGGACAGGGGTAATAACTATGGCTACACCTTC	CAISGVDRGNNYGYTF
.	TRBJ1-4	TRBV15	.	TGTGCCACCAGCAGAGGCGAGGTCCTCGGGAATGAAAAACTGTTTTTT	CATSRGEVLGNEKLFF
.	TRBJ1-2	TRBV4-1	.	TGCGCCAGCAGCCAAGTCGGGGGCCGCCCCCAGGATGGCTACACCTTC	CASSQVGGRPQDGYTF
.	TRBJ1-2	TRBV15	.	TGTGCCACCAGCAGAGATTTCAATTCGGGGGCAGGCTATGGCTACACCTTC	CATSRDFNSGAGYGYTF
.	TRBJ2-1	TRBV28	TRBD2	TGTGCCAGCAGGAACGTAGCGGGAGGGCCTAATGAGCAGTTCTTC	CASRNVAGGPNEQFF
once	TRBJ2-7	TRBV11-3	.	TGTGCCAGCAGCTTGGCCGGGACGGTCTCCTACGAGCAGTACTTC	CASSLAGTVSYEQYF
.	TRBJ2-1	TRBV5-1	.	TGCGCCAGCACCCCGACAAGCTCCTACAATGAGCAGTTCTTC	CASTPTSSYNEQFF
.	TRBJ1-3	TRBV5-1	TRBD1	TGCGCCAGCAGTATCGGAGACAGGGGTAACTCTGGAAACACCATATATTTT	CASSIGDRGNSGNTIYF
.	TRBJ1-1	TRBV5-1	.	TGCGCCAGCAGCTTACAGGGATTAACTTTGGCGAACACTGAAGCTTTCTTT	CASSLQGLTLANTEAFF
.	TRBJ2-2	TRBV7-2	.	TGTGCCAGCTGGGCAGGGACGAACACCGGGGAGCTGTTTTTT	CASWAGTNTGELFF
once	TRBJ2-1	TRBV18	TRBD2	TGTGCCAGCTCACCGAGCGGGGGGGCCTACAATGAGCAGTTCTTC	CASSPSGGAYNEQFF
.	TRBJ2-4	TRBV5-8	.	TGTGCCAGCAGCCCGTGGACGGGTATACACATTCAGTACTTC	CASSPWTGIHIQYF
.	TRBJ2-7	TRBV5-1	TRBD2	TGCGCCAGCACGACTAGCCCGAGCTCCTACGAGCAGTACTTC	CASTTSPSSYEQYF
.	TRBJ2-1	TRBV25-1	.	TGTGCCAGCAGTGGGGGCCCAAATGAGCAGTTCTTC	CASSGGPNEQFF
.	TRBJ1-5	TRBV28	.	TGTGCCAGCAGTTGGTCAGGGAGGGATAGCAATCAGCCCCAGCATTTT	CASSWSGRDSNQPQHF
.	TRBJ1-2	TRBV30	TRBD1	TGTGCCTGGAGTGCCCAGACAGGGAAAGGTTATGGCTACACCTTC	CAWSAQTGKGYGYTF
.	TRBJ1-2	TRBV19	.	TGTGCCAGTAGTAGCCGAGACAGTGCCGACTATGGCTACACCTTC	CASSSRDSADYGYTF
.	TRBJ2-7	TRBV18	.	TGTGCCAGCTCACCCAGGGGCGGCGAGCAGTACTTC	CASSPRGGEQYF
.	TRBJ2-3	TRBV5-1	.	TGCGCCAGCAGACCGGGGGCCACAGATACGCAGTATTTT	CASRPGATDTQYF
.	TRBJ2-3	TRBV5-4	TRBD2	TGTGCCAGCATGCTAGCGGGGGGGCCGAATACGCAGTATTTT	CASMLAGGPNTQYF
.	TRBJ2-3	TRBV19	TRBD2	TGTGCCAGTAGGAGTGCCGGGACTAGTGGAGATACGCAGTATTTT	CASRSAGTSGDTQYF
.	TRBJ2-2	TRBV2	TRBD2	TGTGCCAGCAGTGAAGTCCCCAGCGGGAGGGCCCCGGAGGACGGGGAGCTGTTTTTT	CASSEVPSGRAPEDGELFF
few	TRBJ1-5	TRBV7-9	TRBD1	TGTGCCAGCAGCTACGGGACAGGGTTCGTTCAGCCCCAGCATTTT	CASSYGTGFVQPQHF
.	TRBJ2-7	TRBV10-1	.	TGCGCCAGCGGCCAAGCAGGGACCGACGAGCAGTACTTC	CASGQAGTDEQYF